The clone carrying this T cell receptor beta chain occurred many times. Its antigen is not known. The sample is drawn from a study of Graves' ophthalmopathy and Graves' hyperthyroidism. Study-level findings and limits: Ophthalmopathy progression predictions by the model showed 72% to 80% specificity and approximately 70% sensitivity. Ophthalmopathy was separated from stable hyperthyroidism by a 13-signature model with over 85% sensitivity and just under 84% specificity.

Each donor who had ophthalmopathy showed moderate-to-severe activity, a CAS of ≥3, a NOSPECS of ≥4, and a duration under 3 months. RNA transcripts provided the template for amplifying TCR beta CDR3 regions. Amplification began with first-round RT-PCR using HTBI primers, then second-round multiplex PCR was performed. TCRdb fed the multiplex PCR reads into MiXCR, producing one record per CDR3 protein. The sample yields about 410,000 distinct CDR3 sequences, around 19% seen once. V was clipped by 8 bases and J by 4 bases; unmatched bases: 16. The CDR3 length is 15 residues. Germline V gene data show CDR1 as SQVTM and CDR2 as ANQGSEA.

The V and J genes are TRBV29-1 and TRBJ1-2; 7 bases align to TRBD1. Sequenced input: peripheral blood. This sequence was found in a woman between 18 and 30 years old with Graves' ophthalmopathy. CDR3 DNA: TGCAGCACCCCGGTCCGTCAAGGGGGCTTCTATGGCTACACCTTC. Translating it yields CSTPVRQGGFYGYTF.